The rows below give T cell receptor beta chains drawn from one sample of a study of T-cell reconstitution after alpha-beta-depleted transplantation in children. TCRdb reprocessed the PCR reads with MiXCR, giving one entry per CDR3 protein. Of more than 150,000 distinct CDR3 sequences listed, about 6.4% are singletons. The starting material was PBMCs from the stem cell graft donor, obtained from the stem cell graft. These receptors were collected from a human donor who donated a stem cell graft to a child with Wiskott-Aldrich syndrome. The CDR3 runs from the conserved cysteine through the conserved F or W. Each record gives: D gene, V gene, clone size, J gene, CDR3 protein, CDR3 DNA. D genes are given only for firm matches. Clone size is shown for a subset of rows, as once, few, many or a class of expanded clone.

TRBD1	TRBV5-1	few	TRBJ1-2	CASSRPGQKGGYTF	TGCGCCAGCAGCCGTCCGGGACAGAAGGGAGGCTACACCTTC
TRBD1	TRBV12-3/TRBV12-4	few	TRBJ1-3	CASSAATGYGNTIYF	TGTGCCAGCAGTGCGGCGACAGGGTATGGAAACACCATATATTTT
TRBD1	TRBV24-1	few	TRBJ2-1	CATSDLPGQGLDEQFF	TGTGCCACCAGTGATTTACCGGGACAGGGGTTGGATGAGCAGTTCTTC
-	TRBV5-1	many	TRBJ1-1	CASSLGLRDMNTEAFF	TGCGCCAGCAGCTTGGGTCTCCGGGACATGAACACTGAAGCTTTCTTT
-	TRBV25-1	many	TRBJ1-1	CASSVTGTVEAFF	TGTGCCAGCAGTGTTACCGGGACGGTTGAAGCTTTCTTT
TRBD2	TRBV11-2	few	TRBJ2-3	CASSRLAGASTDTQYF	TGTGCCAGCAGCAGACTAGCGGGAGCCAGCACAGATACGCAGTATTTT
-	TRBV7-2	many	TRBJ1-4	CASSPQLGFGEKLFF	TGTGCCAGCAGCCCTCAATTGGGGTTTGGTGAAAAACTGTTTTTT
-	TRBV7-2	few	TRBJ2-7	CASMLTGTPHYEQYF	TGTGCCAGCATGCTGACCGGGACACCTCACTACGAGCAGTACTTC
TRBD1	TRBV5-4	-	TRBJ2-5	CAIGLGQGETQYF	TGTGCCATCGGCTTGGGACAGGGGGAGACCCAGTACTTC
TRBD2	TRBV5-6	-	TRBJ2-7	CASSLEPELAGGSYEQYF	TGTGCCAGCAGCTTGGAGCCCGAACTAGCGGGGGGCTCCTACGAGCAGTACTTC
TRBD1	TRBV15	few	TRBJ2-6	CATSRDRDREWAGANVLTF	TGTGCCACCAGCAGAGATAGGGACAGGGAATGGGCTGGGGCCAACGTCCTGACTTTC
TRBD1	TRBV11-2	few	TRBJ1-1	CASSPFPRGSLDEAFF	TGTGCCAGCAGCCCGTTCCCCAGGGGGAGTCTGGATGAAGCTTTCTTT
TRBD2	TRBV10-3	many	TRBJ2-7	CAISEPEGWLADEQYF	TGTGCCATCAGTGAGCCGGAGGGGTGGCTAGCGGACGAGCAGTACTTC
-	TRBV12-3/TRBV12-4	many	TRBJ2-2	CASSLAARVNTGELFF	TGTGCCAGCAGTTTAGCAGCCAGGGTAAACACCGGGGAGCTGTTTTTT
-	TRBV5-1	many	TRBJ2-2	CASSENLNTGELFF	TGCGCCAGCAGCGAGAACCTGAACACCGGGGAGCTGTTTTTT
-	TRBV27	few	TRBJ2-7	CASGGDSGYEQYF	TGTGCCAGCGGAGGGGACAGCGGGTACGAGCAGTACTTC
-	TRBV7-2	few	TRBJ1-2	CASSRTGGFNYGYTF	TGTGCCAGCAGCCGAACAGGCGGCTTTAACTATGGCTACACCTTC
-	TRBV5-1	-	TRBJ1-3	CASSLDLDSPAGNTIYF	TGCGCCAGCAGCTTGGATCTTGACAGTCCAGCTGGAAACACCATATATTTT
-	TRBV11-2	many	TRBJ2-4	CASSLVMIAKNIQYF	TGTGCCAGCAGCTTAGTAATGATAGCCAAAAACATTCAGTACTTC
-	TRBV2	many	TRBJ1-6	CASSEDHRNNSPLHF	TGTGCCAGCAGTGAAGATCACAGGAATAATTCACCCCTCCACTTT
-	TRBV7-2	many	TRBJ2-3	CASSLRHVADTQYF	TGTGCCAGCAGCTTACGGCATGTAGCAGATACGCAGTATTTT
-	TRBV6-1	many	TRBJ2-5	CASSVGQIQETQYF	TGTGCCAGCAGCGTTGGACAGATCCAAGAGACCCAGTACTTC
-	TRBV20-1	many	TRBJ2-5	CSARPQETQYF	TGCAGTGCTAGACCGCAAGAGACCCAGTACTTC
-	TRBV12-3/TRBV12-4	many	TRBJ1-5	CASSPSLDGDQPQHF	TGTGCCAGCAGTCCAAGCTTGGACGGCGATCAGCCCCAGCATTTT
-	TRBV4-3	many	TRBJ2-3	CASSQDIADTQYF	TGCGCCAGCAGCCAAGATATAGCAGATACGCAGTATTTT
-	TRBV7-9	many	TRBJ2-5	CASSLLAETQYF	TGTGCCAGCAGCTTATTGGCAGAGACCCAGTACTTC
-	TRBV20-1	many	TRBJ2-3	CSASPVDTQYF	TGCAGTGCTAGTCCCGTGGATACGCAGTATTTT
TRBD2	TRBV7-2	few	TRBJ2-1	CASSTGASGVFRQFF	TGTGCCAGCAGCACTGGGGCTAGCGGGGTGTTTAGGCAGTTCTTC
-	TRBV12-3/TRBV12-4	many	TRBJ2-2	CAWGVRDNTGELFF	TGTGCCTGGGGGGTCCGGGATAACACCGGGGAGCTGTTTTTT
-	TRBV5-6	many	TRBJ2-3	CASSPGSGSTDTQYF	TGTGCCAGCAGCCCGGGAAGCGGGAGCACAGATACGCAGTATTTT
TRBD1	TRBV5-1	few	TRBJ1-2	CASRVGTGPNYGYTF	TGCGCCAGCAGAGTCGGGACAGGTCCTAACTATGGCTACACCTTC
TRBD1	TRBV29-1	many	TRBJ2-7	CSVGTGDDYEQYF	TGCAGCGTTGGGACAGGGGATGACTACGAGCAGTACTTC
-	TRBV6-1	many	TRBJ2-7	CASSEVGGSSSYEQYF	TGTGCCAGCAGTGAAGTGGGGGGCAGTAGCTCCTACGAGCAGTACTTC
-	TRBV19	many	TRBJ2-1	CASSPAGWGQFF	TGTGCCAGTAGTCCCGCAGGCTGGGGGCAGTTCTTC
-	TRBV14	-	TRBJ2-3	CASSPTRISTDTQYF	TGTGCCAGCAGCCCGACTAGGATAAGCACAGATACGCAGTATTTT
-	TRBV20-1	-	TRBJ1-2	CSARVRWNYGYTF	TGCAGTGCTAGAGTTCGGTGGAACTATGGCTACACCTTC
TRBD1	TRBV29-1	few	TRBJ2-2	CSASTGVAGELFF	TGCAGCGCATCGACAGGGGTGGCCGGGGAGCTGTTTTTT
TRBD2	TRBV14	-	TRBJ2-3	CASSLLTSGSTDTQYF	TGTGCCAGCAGCCTTCTGACTAGCGGAAGCACAGATACGCAGTATTTT
-	TRBV14	-	TRBJ2-3	CASSRFLGDTDTQYF	TGTGCCAGCAGCCGATTTTTGGGGGACACAGATACGCAGTATTTT
-	TRBV20-1	many	TRBJ1-4	CSARDTRGEKLFF	TGCAGTGCTAGAGATACTCGGGGCGAAAAACTGTTTTTT
TRBD2	TRBV4-3	many	TRBJ2-7	CASSQGTSGRYEQYF	TGCGCCAGCAGCCAGGGGACTAGCGGGAGGTACGAGCAGTACTTC
-	TRBV24-1	many	TRBJ2-5	CATSERGQQETQYF	TGTGCCACCAGTGAGAGGGGTCAACAAGAGACCCAGTACTTC
TRBD1	TRBV6-5	-	TRBJ2-3	CASSSGGSSTDTQYF	TGTGCCAGCAGTTCAGGGGGCTCGAGCACAGATACGCAGTATTTT
-	TRBV20-1	many	TRBJ2-1	CSALTGDYNEQFF	TGCAGTGCCCTAACTGGGGACTACAATGAGCAGTTCTTC
TRBD2	TRBV6-1	many	TRBJ2-3	CASSAGSGSTDTQYF	TGTGCCAGCAGTGCAGGTAGCGGGAGCACAGATACGCAGTATTTT
-	TRBV12-3/TRBV12-4	-	TRBJ1-2	CASSSKGSHGYTF	TGTGCCAGCAGTTCTAAAGGTTCGCATGGCTACACCTTC
-	TRBV7-2	-	TRBJ2-5	CASSLVRESETQYF	TGTGCCAGCAGCTTAGTTCGGGAGAGTGAGACCCAGTACTTC
-	TRBV12-3/TRBV12-4	many	TRBJ1-1	CASSPTPSEAFF	TGTGCCAGCAGCCCGACCCCGAGTGAAGCTTTCTTT
TRBD1	TRBV12-3/TRBV12-4	few	TRBJ2-3	CASRLDRGYQDTQYF	TGTGCCAGCAGACTGGACAGGGGATATCAAGATACGCAGTATTTT
TRBD1	TRBV4-2	many	TRBJ1-5	CASSQVLTGGGSNQPQHF	TGTGCCAGCAGCCAAGTTCTCACAGGGGGTGGTAGCAATCAGCCCCAGCATTTT
-	TRBV7-9	many	TRBJ2-7	CASSGEDANSYEQYF	TGTGCCAGCAGTGGGGAAGACGCGAACTCCTACGAGCAGTACTTC
-	TRBV11-2	many	TRBJ2-2	CASSRTTPGSANTGELFF	TGTGCCAGCAGTCGTACAACCCCCGGGTCTGCGAACACCGGGGAGCTGTTTTTT
-	TRBV6-5	many	TRBJ2-2	CASSYTTLTGELFF	TGTGCCAGCAGTTACACAACTTTGACCGGGGAGCTGTTTTTT
-	TRBV28	few	TRBJ2-5	CASSWPRVGETQYF	TGTGCCAGCAGCTGGCCCCGGGTGGGGGAGACCCAGTACTTC
-	TRBV7-9	-	TRBJ2-7	CASSSGTPRDEQYF	TGTGCCAGCAGCTCCGGGACTCCCCGGGACGAGCAGTACTTC
TRBD1	TRBV12-3/TRBV12-4	-	TRBJ2-7	CASSLWTGSIPYEQYF	TGTGCCAGCAGTTTATGGACAGGGAGTATTCCCTACGAGCAGTACTTC